The 8 T cell receptor beta chains below come from one sample, sequenced in a study of a mutant IDH1 vaccine in newly diagnosed glioma (dated by TCRdb to about 2021). The antigens these receptors bind are not known. Libraries were constructed by the immunoSEQ multiplex PCR assay. What TCRdb holds here is the immuneACCESS table cut down to in-frame rearrangements. Part of the clones is not present; checked against another copy, under half of the missing clones reflect an unresolved V gene, and the others are unexplained. In this sample the table shows tens of thousands of clones, around 80% of which occur a single time. The leading ten clones occupy about 4% of the sample. The time point label of this sample denotes: week 35, safety follow-up. Each vaccine dose, consisting of 300 ug of a 20-mer mutant IDH1 peptide in Montanide, was administered subcutaneously with topical imiquimod. The specimen comprised PBMCs, sampled from a glioma patient whose treatment included an IDH1 peptide vaccine. Every receptor here comes from a woman younger than 30 with glioma.

The chain is built from TRBV9 and TRBJ1-2; 10 bases agree with TRBD1. The CDR3 totals 14 residues. The V and J ends lost 0 bases and 7 bases, in that order; junction bases with no gene match: 3. Germline V gives CDR1 SGDLS, CDR2 YYNGEE. CDR3 DNA sequence: TGTGCCAGCAGCGTAGACGGGACAGGGGTTGGCTACACCTTC. It translates to CASSVDGTGVGYTF.

The chain links TRBV5-1 to TRBJ2-5; TRBD2 is a possible D gene (5 bases). The CDR3 has 16 residues. CDR1 is SGHRS, CDR2 YFSETQ, per germline. V gave up 4 bases and J gave up 2 bases, with 18 bases separating them. CDR3 DNA: TGCGCCAGCAGCCTCGGGCCCAGCGGTCTACAAGAGACCCAGTACTTC. It codes for CASSLGPSGLQETQYF. Together with reference TRBV5-1 and TRBJ2-5, the CDR3 gives the full variable domain: KAGVTQTPRYLIKTRGQQVTLSCSPISGHRSVSWYQQTPGQGLQFLFEYFSETQRNKGNFPGRFSGRQFSNSRSEMNVSTLELGDSALYLCASSLGPSGLQETQYFGPGTRLLVL.

The chain couples TRBV7-3 to TRBJ1-1; D unresolved. CDR3 size: 13 residues. Trimming took 3 bases from V and 1 from J, leaving 6 bases between them. CDR1 is SGHTA, CDR2 FQGTGA, per germline. CDR3 sequence reads: CASSFAPNTEAFF. CDR3 DNA: TGTGCCAGCAGCTTCGCCCCGAACACTGAAGCTTTCTTT. Full variable domain (missing parts from reference TRBV7-3 and TRBJ1-1): GAGVSQTPSNKVTEKGKYVELRCDPISGHTALYWYRQSLGQGPEFLIYFQGTGAADDSGLPNDRFFAVRPEGSVSTLKIQRTERGDSAVYLCASSFAPNTEAFFGQGTRLTVV.

This clone was seen only a few times. The chain combines TRBV6-1 with TRBJ1-2; possible D gene TRBD1, 6 bases. Germline loops: CDR1 MNHNS, CDR2 SASEGT. V lost 1 base, J lost 5 bases, and 11 bases lay in between. The CDR3 is made up of 14 amino acids. The CDR3 is CASSEVARGYGYTF. Written as DNA, the CDR3 is TGTGCCAGCAGTGAAGTCGCCAGGGGATATGGCTACACCTTC.

This chain links TRBV6-5 with TRBJ2-1; maybe TRBD2 (5 bases). There are 14 residues in the CDR3. Germline loops: CDR1 MNHEY, CDR2 SVGAGI. The ends were cut back, 2 bases at V and 10 bases at J, with 15 bases in the middle. CDR3 protein: CASSYLAAVGEQFF. CDR3 coding DNA: TGTGCCAGCAGTTACCTAGCCGCAGTTGGGGAGCAGTTCTTC.

On this clone: The junction shows a germline mismatch at one end, possibly a read error. The CDR3 loop reads CATSGDRGGGYTF. For the CDR3, the DNA is TGTGCCACCAGCGGAGACAGGGGAGGCGGCTACACCTTC. This chain uses TRBV15 with TRBJ1-2, with TRBD1 identical over 8 bases. The CDR3 extends over 13 amino acids. Germline values: CDR1 LNHNV, CDR2 YYDKDF (reference sequence).

The rearrangement joins TRBV19 to TRBJ2-3; weak D call: TRBD2 (6 bases). The CDR3 runs 15 residues. V was shortened by 1 base and J by 4 bases, with 12 bases between the two germline ends. Germline V lookup: CDR1 LNHDA, CDR2 SQIVND (reference sequence). The CDR3 DNA reads TGTGCCAGTAGTATAGCGGGAGCGGGCGCAGATACGCAGTATTTT. Translating gives CASSIAGAGADTQYF.

V is TRBV6-5 and J is TRBJ1-1, with a weak D call TRBD1 (6 bases). The V gene lost 2 bases and the J gene lost 6 bases, with 13 bases spanning the gap. The V gene's germline CDR1 is MNHEY and CDR2 SVGAGI. The CDR3 has 14 residues. The CDR3 DNA sequence: TGTGCCAGCAGTTACGGGGGGCCCGGCGCTGAAGCTTTCTTT. This sequence encodes CASSYGGPGAEAFF.